The 28 T cell receptor beta chains given below trace back to one sample, sequenced in a study of shared clonotypes between healthy human individuals. TCRdb keeps only in-frame clones here, not all; method: immunoSEQ multiplex PCR. The table lists roughly 2.1 million clones, about 92% of them singletons, with about 1.5% in the top ten. Positive CCR7 selection of CD45RO-negative cells yielded the naive CD8 cells, and terminally differentiated effector memory CD45RA+ cells were excluded. The sample was naive CD8+ T cells from PBMCs. These receptors were obtained from a man in his late teens or twenties in good health. Some clones in this sample may be carry-over from other donors' samples.

CDR3 coding DNA: TGTGCCATCAGCCCGTCTAAAAATGAGCAGTTCTTC. Translation gives CAISPSKNEQFF. The chain combines TRBV10-3 with TRBJ2-1; D is unresolved. The CDR3 spans 12 residues. V was pared by 6 bases and J by 7 bases, with 10 bases between. Germline V gene lookup returns CDR1 ENHRY and CDR2 SYGVKD.

The chain has TRBV27 and TRBJ2-7; D remains unclear. This CDR3 is 15 amino acids long. Trimming removed 2 bases from V and 0 bases from J, with 11 bases in between. Germline V CDR1 and CDR2: MNHEY, SMNVEV (reference sequence). The CDR3: CASSLRDPFSYEQYF. The CDR3 bases are TGTGCCAGCAGTTTACGCGATCCCTTCTCCTACGAGCAGTACTTC.

The genes are TRBV29-1 and TRBJ2-7; D remains unclear. From germline, CDR1 is SQVTM and CDR2 ANQGSEA. The CDR3 runs to 15 residues. Trimming pared 0 bases from V and 1 base from J, leaving 13 bases between. The CDR3 here is CSVEDRAVGSYEQYF. The CDR3 DNA reads TGCAGCGTTGAAGATCGGGCGGTCGGATCCTACGAGCAGTACTTC.

The rearrangement links TRBV28 to TRBJ1-1; D uncertain. Trimming took 6 bases from V and 7 from J, leaving 18 bases between them. The CDR3 length is 14 residues. CDR1 and CDR2 from the germline V gene are MDHEN and SYDVKM. This chain's CDR3 is CASSFVSDLNEAFF. DNA for the CDR3: TGTGCCAGCAGCTTTGTCTCGGACCTTAATGAAGCTTTCTTT.

V and J are TRBV27 and TRBJ1-4; no clear D gene. CDR1 and CDR2 (germline): MNHEY, SMNVEV (reference sequence). The CDR3 runs 12 residues. Trimming cost V 1 base and J 7 bases, with 4 bases left between them. This CDR3 is CASSLLGEKLFF. CDR3 nucleotide sequence: TGTGCCAGCAGTTTATTGGGTGAAAAACTGTTTTTT.

In nucleotides, the CDR3 is TGTGCCAGCAGCCTATCGCTGGAGGGCCCTAGGGATGGCTACACCTTC. Encoded protein: CASSLSLEGPRDGYTF. The rearrangement links TRBV14 to TRBJ1-2, with D unclear. V dropped 4 bases and J dropped 6 bases, with 21 bases sitting between them. This CDR3 is built from 16 residues. In germline, CDR1 is SGHDN, CDR2 FVKESK.

The CDR3 DNA reads as TGTGCCAGCAGCACACGACAGGGGGCGAACACTGAAGCTTTCTTT. It translates to CASSTRQGANTEAFF. The genes are TRBV6-5 and TRBJ1-1; 10 bases match TRBD1. The germline V gene has CDR1 MNHEY and CDR2 SVGAGI. With 6 bases clipped from V and 1 base from J, the junction kept 5 bases outside the gene matches. The CDR3 has 15 amino acids.

Concerning this clone itself: Other DNA variants within this sample encode the same CDR3. The chain carries TRBV5-4 and TRBJ2-7; D not resolved. The CDR3 is 13 amino acids. Trimming cost V 2 bases and J 1 base, with 7 bases left between them. Germline CDR1 SGHNT, CDR2 YYREEE (reference sequence). Here the CDR3 reads CASSFRASYEQYF. The CDR3 DNA reads as TGTGCCAGCAGCTTTCGGGCGTCCTACGAGCAGTACTTC.

The chain uses TRBV2 and TRBJ2-1, with TRBD2 matching 12 bases. The CDR3 sequence is 14 residues long. Germline loops: CDR1 SNHLY, CDR2 FYNNEI. Germline trimming cut 5 bases from V and 5 bases from J; bases unmatched to any gene: 1. The chain's CDR3 is CASSLAGGDNEQFF. The CDR3 DNA reads TGTGCCAGCAGTCTAGCGGGAGGGGACAATGAGCAGTTCTTC.

This clone was counted once. The V call is TRBV28, the J call TRBJ1-2, with a weak D call TRBD1 (5 bases). The germline CDR1 and CDR2 sequences are MDHEN and SYDVKM. CDR3 length: 18 amino acids. V lost 8 bases and J 3 bases, leaving 28 bases between the germline ends. CDR3 nucleotides: TGTGCCAGCCTCGGTACTTGGGGGTGGTCTGAACAGTACTATGGCTACACCTTC. Encoded protein: CASLGTWGWSEQYYGYTF.

The chain employs TRBV5-1 and TRBJ2-1, with D unresolved. The CDR3 covers 12 residues. V was pared by 2 bases and J by 6 bases, with 6 bases between. CDR1 is SGHRS, CDR2 YFSETQ, per germline. The CDR3 bases are TGCGCCAGCAGCTTCGCGATCAATGAGCAGTTCTTC. Its translation: CASSFAINEQFF.

The V gene is TRBV7-8, the J gene TRBJ2-7; 12 bases are a match to TRBD2. The CDR3 consists of 14 residues. V was clipped by 4 bases and J by 3 bases; unmatched bases: 1. CDR1 is SGHVS and CDR2 is FQNEAQ in the germline V gene. CDR3 sequence reads: CASSSSGRVYEQYF. For the CDR3, the DNA is TGTGCCAGCAGCTCTAGCGGGAGGGTCTACGAGCAGTACTTC.

This chain uses TRBV9 with TRBJ1-1, with a possible D match to TRBD1 (5 bases). Per germline, CDR1 SGDLS and CDR2 YYNGEE. The CDR3 has 13 amino acids. The ends were cut back, 3 bases at V and 4 bases at J, with 10 bases in the middle. The CDR3 coding sequence is TGTGCCAGCAGCGGGGGGTGGGGCACTGAAGCTTTCTTT. Protein sequence: CASSGGWGTEAFF.

V gene TRBV15 combines with J gene TRBJ2-7, with a tentative D call TRBD2 (6 bases). This CDR3 spans 12 amino acids. Looked up from germline, CDR1 is LNHNV and CDR2 is YYDKDF (reference sequence). V was cut by 3 bases and J by 6 bases, with 9 bases left in between. CDR3 sequence: CATSRGTFEQYF. The CDR3 DNA reads TGTGCCACCAGCAGGGGGACTTTCGAGCAGTACTTC.

The gene calls are TRBV28 and TRBJ1-5, with D possibly matching TRBD1 (5 bases). V was pared by 6 bases and J by 7 bases, with 25 bases between. The CDR3 totals 17 residues. Germline-derived CDR1 and CDR2 are MDHEN and SYDVKM. This CDR3 is CASSRIGTVRLNQPQHF. The CDR3 DNA is TGTGCCAGCAGCCGAATCGGGACCGTCCGCCTAAACCAGCCCCAGCATTTT. The full variable domain, in which reference TRBV28 and TRBJ1-5 provide the parts outside the CDR3, is DVKVTQSSRYLVKRTGEKVFLECVQDMDHENMFWYRQDPGLGLRLIYFSYDVKMKEKGDIPEGYSVSREKKERFSLILESASTNQTSMYLCASSRIGTVRLNQPQHFGDGTRLSIL.

CDR3 sequence: CASSADSPYEQYF. The CDR3 DNA reads TGTGCCAGCAGCGCAGACAGTCCCTACGAGCAGTACTTC. The rearrangement uses TRBV9 and TRBJ2-7; tentative D call: TRBD1 (5 bases). The germline V and J ends were trimmed by 3 bases and 2 bases, with 9 bases remaining between them. Germline CDR1 SGDLS, CDR2 YYNGEE. The CDR3 has 13 amino acids.

The CDR3: CASSGGGVDTEAFF. The CDR3 DNA sequence: TGTGCCAGCAGCGGCGGGGGGGTGGACACTGAAGCTTTCTTT. V usage is TRBV9 and J usage is TRBJ1-1; maybe TRBD1 (5 bases). Germline CDR1 and CDR2: SGDLS and YYNGEE. The CDR3 loop spans 14 amino acids. V was clipped by 3 bases and J by 3 bases, with 12 bases between them.

The chain employs TRBV5-4 and TRBJ2-7, with 7 bases matching TRBD1. Trimming cost V 4 bases and J 5 bases; bases outside gene matches: 9. Germline lookup yields CDR1 SGHNT and CDR2 YYREEE (reference sequence). The CDR3 has 14 amino acids. Written as DNA, the CDR3 is TGTGCCAGCAGCCAAGGCGAGGGGGCGCACGAGCAGTACTTC. It encodes CASSQGEGAHEQYF.

This clone was seen only once. The chain carries TRBV7-9 and TRBJ2-1; no firm D call. This CDR3 contains 15 residues. Germline CDR1 and CDR2: SEHNR and FQNEAQ (reference sequence). V dropped 3 bases and J dropped 1 base, with 10 bases sitting between them. The CDR3 nucleotides are TGTGCCAGCAGCTTGGTTGCGCTTTCCTACAATGAGCAGTTCTTC. Translation: CASSLVALSYNEQFF.

This clone was seen only once. The rearrangement uses TRBV14 and TRBJ1-1; no definite D call. V was trimmed by 1 base and J by 4 bases, leaving 13 bases between them. CDR1 is SGHDN and CDR2 is FVKESK in the germline V gene. CDR3 length: 15 residues. The CDR3 DNA reads TGTGCCAGCAGCCAAGGGCTTTTTGGGAGCACTGAAGCTTTCTTT. Its protein product is CASSQGLFGSTEAFF.

J is TRBJ1-5 and V is TRBV29-1; the D is unclear. Germline CDR1 and CDR2: SQVTM and ANQGSEA. The CDR3 has 14 residues. Trimming removed 7 bases at V and 1 base at J, with 14 bases between. The CDR3 DNA reads TGCAGCGCCAGCATAGACGGGAGCAATCAGCCCCAGCATTTT. This translates into CSASIDGSNQPQHF.

This clone turned up a few times. This sequence joins TRBV2 and TRBJ1-3, with a tentative D call TRBD1 (5 bases). Between the trimmed V and J ends, which lost 6 bases and 7 bases, there was a span of 16 bases. This CDR3 is 14 amino acids long. Germline V gives CDR1 SNHLY, CDR2 FYNNEI. CDR3 in DNA: TGTGCCAGCAGCCCTCCGGGACTCGAGAACACCATATATTTT. Translating it yields CASSPPGLENTIYF.

The chain carries TRBV7-3 and TRBJ2-3; TRBD2 is a possible D gene (6 bases). The germline V gene encodes CDR1 SGHTA and CDR2 FQGTGA. V was pared by 2 bases and J by 1 base, with 7 bases between. There are 14 residues in the CDR3. For the CDR3, the DNA is TGTGCCAGCAGCTTACGACTAGGCACAGATACGCAGTATTTT. It yields the protein CASSLRLGTDTQYF.

The chain uses TRBV6-6 and TRBJ2-5, with no clear D. The CDR3 extends over 15 amino acids. Trimming shortened V by 5 bases and J by 4 bases, and 17 bases separated the two germline ends. In germline, CDR1 is MNHNY, CDR2 SVGAGI (reference sequence). The CDR3, as DNA: TGTGCCAGCAGTCTAAACCTACCCCGGAGAGAGACCCAGTACTTC. Translating it yields CASSLNLPRRETQYF.

The rearrangement uses TRBV19 and TRBJ2-7; D tentatively reads TRBD1 or TRBD2 (6 bases each). CDR1 and CDR2 (germline): LNHDA, SQIVND (reference sequence). The CDR3 sequence is 15 residues long. Trimming stripped 2 bases from V and 4 bases from J, with 15 bases between. CDR3 region: CASSIFWGAGYEQYF. In DNA, the CDR3 is TGTGCCAGTAGTATATTCTGGGGGGCAGGGTACGAGCAGTACTTC.

This clone was found once. The chain carries TRBV4-1 and TRBJ2-2; D may be TRBD2 (5 bases). V was pared by 0 bases and J by 0 bases, with 11 bases between. There are 17 residues in the CDR3. CDR1 is MGHRA, CDR2 YSYEKL, per germline. For the CDR3, the DNA is TGCGCCAGCAGCCAAGAGTTCCCCGGGGCGAACACCGGGGAGCTGTTTTTT. This gives the protein CASSQEFPGANTGELFF.

The V and J genes are TRBV11-2 and TRBJ2-1, with 8 bases lining up with TRBD2. The CDR3 runs to 15 residues. CDR1 SGHAT and CDR2 FQNNGV come from the germline V gene. V lost 5 bases, J lost 4 bases, and 7 bases stayed unmatched. This CDR3 is CASSPLGLVYNEQFF. CDR3 bases: TGTGCCAGCAGCCCCCTGGGACTAGTATACAATGAGCAGTTCTTC.

To note about this clone: The junction departs from germline at one end; a sequencing error may be responsible. The V gene is TRBV9, the J gene TRBJ2-1; unclear D gene. The CDR3 is 13 residues long. Germline V gives CDR1 SGDLS, CDR2 YYNGEE. CDR3 in DNA: TGTGCCAGCAGCGTCTACTCCGACAATGAGCAGTTCTTC. Protein product: CASSVYSDNEQFF.